Listed below are T cell receptor beta chains from one sample, sequenced in a study of blood T cell repertoires in COVID-19. The table came from immunoSEQ multiplex PCR; TCRdb's copy has only in-frame clones and leaves some out. The sample carries around 98,000 clones, more than 70% recorded once. The sequencing input was peripheral blood. The receptors derive from a man between 65 and 85 years old with acute or convalescent COVID-19. Each CDR3 is given with its conserved first and last residue. D genes are given only for firm matches. Part of the rows lack a size; the others show once, few, many or a class for expanded clones.

TRBV18,TRBJ1-1,TRBD1,.,CASSPRDRVVNTEAFF,TGTGCCAGCTCACCCCGGGACAGGGTTGTGAACACTGAAGCTTTCTTT
TRBV2,TRBJ2-5,.,.,CASSPGGRETQYF,TGTGCCAGCAGCCCCGGAGGTCGGGAGACCCAGTACTTC
TRBV15,TRBJ2-1,TRBD2,.,CATSSGLAGEGDEQFF,TGTGCCACCAGCAGCGGACTAGCGGGAGAGGGTGATGAGCAGTTCTTC
TRBV2,TRBJ1-4,.,.,CASFQGNEKLFF,TGTGCCAGCTTCCAGGGGAATGAAAAACTGTTTTTT
TRBV27,TRBJ2-1,.,.,CASSLKGGISYNEQFF,TGTGCCAGCAGTTTAAAAGGCGGAATCTCCTACAATGAGCAGTTCTTC
TRBV30,TRBJ2-1,TRBD1,.,CAWRSRDRGGSEQFF,TGTGCCTGGAGGAGTCGGGACAGGGGTGGTAGTGAGCAGTTCTTC
TRBV2,TRBJ2-7,TRBD1,.,CATDRGYEQYF,TGTGCCACCGACAGGGGCTACGAGCAGTACTTC
TRBV2,TRBJ2-3,.,.,CASMRSVSFGTDTQYF,TGTGCCAGCATGCGGAGTGTGAGCTTCGGCACAGATACGCAGTATTTT
TRBV6-6,TRBJ1-4,.,.,CASLGGGGYEKLFF,TGTGCCAGCTTAGGGGGGGGAGGGTATGAAAAACTGTTTTTT
TRBV5-1,TRBJ1-4,.,few,CASGAGGQGEKLFF,TGCGCCAGCGGCGCGGGAGGGCAGGGTGAAAAACTGTTTTTT
TRBV5-4,TRBJ2-1,.,.,CASSLSGGSYNEQFF,TGTGCCAGCAGCTTGTCTGGAGGCTCCTACAATGAGCAGTTCTTC
TRBV2,TRBJ2-4,.,.,CASTGGSAKNIQYF,TGTGCCAGTACCGGCGGGTCAGCCAAAAACATTCAGTACTTC
TRBV28,TRBJ1-2,.,.,CASSLAVFYGYTF,TGTGCCAGCAGTTTAGCAGTCTTCTATGGCTACACCTTC
TRBV19,TRBJ1-4,.,.,CASSMLGGSNEKLFF,TGTGCCAGTAGTATGCTCGGGGGAAGTAATGAAAAACTGTTTTTT
TRBV29-1,TRBJ2-3,.,once,CSVEGTPRGTQYF,TGCAGCGTTGAAGGCACTCCACGAGGTACGCAGTATTTT
TRBV14,TRBJ2-7,.,.,CASSQLTGSVYEQYF,TGTGCCAGCAGCCAGCTGACAGGATCGGTCTACGAGCAGTACTTC
TRBV6-2/TRBV6-3,TRBJ1-2,TRBD1,.,CASSLQGYGYTF,TGTGCCAGCAGTCTACAGGGGTATGGCTACACCTTC
TRBV11-2,TRBJ2-7,TRBD2,.,CASSPPAAGTAYEQYF,TGTGCCAGCAGCCCACCGGCAGCGGGGACCGCCTACGAGCAGTACTTC
TRBV28,TRBJ2-7,.,.,CASSPFSHEQYF,TGTGCCAGCAGCCCTTTTTCTCACGAGCAGTACTTC
TRBV27,TRBJ2-1,.,once,CASSLVVDEQFF,TGTGCCAGCAGTTTAGTCGTCGATGAGCAGTTCTTC
TRBV4-2,TRBJ2-1,.,once,CASSPLRAADNEQFF,TGTGCCAGCAGCCCTCTCAGGGCGGCGGACAATGAGCAGTTCTTC
TRBV18,TRBJ2-1,TRBD2,.,CASSPPSGGGDEQFF,TGTGCCAGCTCACCACCGAGCGGGGGCGGGGATGAGCAGTTCTTC